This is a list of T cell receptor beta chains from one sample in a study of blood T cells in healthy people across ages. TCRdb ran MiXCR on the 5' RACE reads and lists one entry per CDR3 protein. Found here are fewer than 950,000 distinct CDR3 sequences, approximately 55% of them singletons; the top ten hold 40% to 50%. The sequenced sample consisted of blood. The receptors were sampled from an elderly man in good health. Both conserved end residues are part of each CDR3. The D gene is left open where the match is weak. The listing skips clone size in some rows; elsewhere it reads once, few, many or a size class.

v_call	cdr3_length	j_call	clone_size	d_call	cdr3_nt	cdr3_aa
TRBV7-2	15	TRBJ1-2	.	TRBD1	TGTGCCAGCAGCTTAGGGGTAGGAGGGGGCCATGGCTACACCTTC	CASSLGVGGGHGYTF
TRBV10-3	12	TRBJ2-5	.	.	TGTGCCATCAGGGAGTCGAAGGAGACCCAGTACTTC	CAIRESKETQYF
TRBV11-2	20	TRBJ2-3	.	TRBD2	TGTGCCAGCAGCTCCGAGAGGACTAGCGCCATAGACTCTAGCACAGATACGCAGTATTTT	CASSSERTSAIDSSTDTQYF
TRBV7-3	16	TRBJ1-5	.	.	TGTGCCAGCAGCTTAACGGCAGGGTATAGCAATCAGCCCCAGCATTTT	CASSLTAGYSNQPQHF
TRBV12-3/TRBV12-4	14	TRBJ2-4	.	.	TGTGCCAGCAGCACCATAGGTCCCTACAATGAGCAGTACTTC	CASSTIGPYNEQYF
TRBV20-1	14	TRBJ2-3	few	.	TGCAGTGCTAGGGACCCCGCGCGGGGAGATACGCAGTATTTT	CSARDPARGDTQYF
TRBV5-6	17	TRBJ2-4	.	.	TGTGCCAGCAGCTTTCCCGGCCAGCAATTAGCCAAAAACATTCAGTACTTC	CASSFPGQQLAKNIQYF
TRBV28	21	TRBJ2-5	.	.	TGTGCCAGCAGTTTACCATGGGCAGGGCTAGATGCCGGTGGCCCCCAAGAGACCCAGTACTTC	CASSLPWAGLDAGGPQETQYF
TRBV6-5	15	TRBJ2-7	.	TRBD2	TGTGCCAGCGAGGGACGGGCTAGCGGGAGATACGAGCAGTACTTC	CASEGRASGRYEQYF
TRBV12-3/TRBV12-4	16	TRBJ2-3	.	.	TGTGCCAGCAGTTTTCTGTGGGACGGCACCGGGGATACGCAGTATTTT	CASSFLWDGTGDTQYF
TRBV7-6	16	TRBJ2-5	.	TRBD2	TGTGCCAGCAGCTTACTAGCGGGAGGGGTAACGGAGACCCAGTACTTC	CASSLLAGGVTETQYF
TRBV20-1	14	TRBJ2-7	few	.	TGCAGTGCTAGGGGCCGACTAGGGGCCTACGAGCAGTACTTC	CSARGRLGAYEQYF
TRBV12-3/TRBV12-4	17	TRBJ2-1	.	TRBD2	TGTGCCAGCAGTTTCGAGAGACTAGCGGGGGCCTACAATGAGCAGTTCTTC	CASSFERLAGAYNEQFF
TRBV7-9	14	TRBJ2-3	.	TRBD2	TGTGCCAGCAGCTTCGGACTAGCGGGGACCGACGCGTATTTT	CASSFGLAGTDAYF
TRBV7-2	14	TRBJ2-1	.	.	TGTGCCAGCAGCCTCTACGGACCGGCCTATGAGCAGTTCTTC	CASSLYGPAYEQFF
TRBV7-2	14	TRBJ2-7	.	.	TGTGCCAGCAGCTTAGGGCCCAGTCGCCGCGAGCAGTACTTC	CASSLGPSRREQYF
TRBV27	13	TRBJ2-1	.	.	TGTGCCAGCAGTCCGCACAGGAACAATGAGCAGTTCTTC	CASSPHRNNEQFF
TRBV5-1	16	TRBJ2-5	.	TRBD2	TGCGCCAGCAGCGTTGGGGCGACTAGCGGGTGGAATGAGCAGTACTTC	CASSVGATSGWNEQYF
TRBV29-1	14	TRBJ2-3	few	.	TGCAGCGTTCGGGTGTCTAGGAGCACAGATACGCAGTATTTT	CSVRVSRSTDTQYF
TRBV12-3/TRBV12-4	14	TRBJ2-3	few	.	TGTGCCATCTCGACTAATTACGACACAGATACGCAGTATTTT	CAISTNYDTDTQYF
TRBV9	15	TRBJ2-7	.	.	TGTGCCAGCAGCGTAAACGCGGAGGGAACCTACGAGCAGTACTTC	CASSVNAEGTYEQYF
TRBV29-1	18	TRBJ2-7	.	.	TGCAGCGTCCTAGGGTTTTCCAATCGACAGGAGACTCCCTACGAGCAGTACTTC	CSVLGFSNRQETPYEQYF
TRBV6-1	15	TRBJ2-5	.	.	TGTGCCAGCAGTGATCCTAGCCGGGGAGAGGAGACCCAGTACTTC	CASSDPSRGEETQYF
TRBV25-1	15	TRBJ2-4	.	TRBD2	TGTGCCAGCAGTCCGACTAGCGGGAGGGCGGGAGAGCAGTACTTC	CASSPTSGRAGEQYF
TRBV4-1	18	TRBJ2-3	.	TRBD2	TGCGCCAGCAGCCAAGATCCGGCTAGCGGGAGGGGCCCGGATACGCAGTATTTT	CASSQDPASGRGPDTQYF
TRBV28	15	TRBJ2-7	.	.	TGTGCCAGCAAACCACCGGGCTACAGGGTCTACGAGCAGTACTTC	CASKPPGYRVYEQYF
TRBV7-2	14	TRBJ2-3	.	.	TGTGCCAGCAGCTTAGCCGACCTACGGGGTACGCAGTATTTT	CASSLADLRGTQYF
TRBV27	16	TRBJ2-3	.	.	TGTGCCAGCAGTTCACAGGGATTCTTGGGCACAGATACGCAGTATTTT	CASSSQGFLGTDTQYF
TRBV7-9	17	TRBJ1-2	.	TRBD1	TGTGCCAGCAGCCCCTACCTACGGACAGGGATTAGTTATGGCTACACCTTC	CASSPYLRTGISYGYTF
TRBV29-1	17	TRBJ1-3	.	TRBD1	TGCAGCGTTGAAGGAGGGACAGCGGGGGACTCTGGAAACACCATATATTTT	CSVEGGTAGDSGNTIYF
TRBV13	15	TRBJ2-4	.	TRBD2	TGTGCCAGCAGCAAGAAAAGCGGGAGGGAATGGGAGCAGTACTTC	CASSKKSGREWEQYF
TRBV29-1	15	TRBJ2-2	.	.	TGCAGCGTTCGTGGGCAGGGGGGAAACACCGGGGAGCTGTTTTTT	CSVRGQGGNTGELFF
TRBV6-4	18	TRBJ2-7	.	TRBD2	TGTGCCAGCAGTGACTCGTTACCTAGCGGCGCCTACTCCTACGAGCAGTACTTC	CASSDSLPSGAYSYEQYF
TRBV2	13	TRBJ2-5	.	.	TGTGCCAGCAGTCGGAACCGGCAAGAGACCCAGTACTTC	CASSRNRQETQYF
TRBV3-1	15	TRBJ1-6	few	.	TGTGCCAGCAGCCAAGGTGGGACCGGCGGTTCACCCCTCCACTTT	CASSQGGTGGSPLHF
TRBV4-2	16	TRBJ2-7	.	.	TGTGCCAGCACCCCGTCCCTGGCGGAGGCCACCTACGAGCAGTACTTC	CASTPSLAEATYEQYF
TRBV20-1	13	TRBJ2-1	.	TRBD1	TGCAGTGCTACGACAGGGGGCTACAATGAGCAGTTCTTC	CSATTGGYNEQFF
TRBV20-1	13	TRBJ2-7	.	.	TGCAGTGGGCGGGGTAGCGGTCCCTACGAGCAGTACTTC	CSGRGSGPYEQYF
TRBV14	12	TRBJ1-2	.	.	TGTGCCAGCAGCCAACAGAACTATGGCTACACCTTC	CASSQQNYGYTF
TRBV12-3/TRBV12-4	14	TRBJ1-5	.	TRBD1	TGTGCCAGCAGTCTACAGACAGGGCTTCAGCCCCAGCATTTT	CASSLQTGLQPQHF
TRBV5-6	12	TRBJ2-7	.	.	TGTGCCAGCAGCATGGGTTTCGGCGAGCAGTACTTC	CASSMGFGEQYF